This is a list of T cell receptor beta chains from one sample in a study of cytomegalovirus exposure and HLA in healthy donors. Sequencing used immunoSEQ multiplex PCR; TCRdb keeps in-frame clones, though not all of them. The sample consists of some 150,000 clones, roughly 82% of them appearing once. The sample was PBMCs. These receptors were obtained from a young man in good health and CMV-seropositive. Each CDR3 is given with its conserved first and last residue. The order of the fields is clone size, D gene, J gene, V gene, CDR3 DNA, CDR3 protein. D genes are given only for firm matches. Size values are once, few and many counts, or a class for expanded clones, and some rows have none.

.,.,TRBJ1-2,TRBV27,TGTGCCAGCGGTAGACAGGCCTTCTATGGCTACACCTTC,CASGRQAFYGYTF
few,.,TRBJ2-7,TRBV11-2,TGTGCCAGCAGCTCCCCAATGAGGGGGAACGAGCAGTACTTC,CASSSPMRGNEQYF
.,TRBD2,TRBJ2-1,TRBV6-5,TGTGCCAGCAGTTCCTCGACTAGCGGGAGGGGTAATGAGCAGTTCTTC,CASSSSTSGRGNEQFF
.,.,TRBJ2-1,TRBV7-2,TGTGCCAGCAGCTCGCGACTAGTTGAGCAGTTCTTC,CASSSRLVEQFF
.,TRBD1,TRBJ1-1,TRBV19,TGTGCCAGTAGTTCTCACAGGGGCACTGAAGCTTTCTTT,CASSSHRGTEAFF
.,TRBD1,TRBJ2-7,TRBV6-6,TGTGCCAGCACCTGGGACAGGGAATCTGACGAGCAGTACTTC,CASTWDRESDEQYF
.,TRBD1,TRBJ1-5,TRBV6-1,TGTGCCAGCAGTGAAGGTGGGACAGGGGGCCAGCCCCAGCATTTT,CASSEGGTGGQPQHF
.,TRBD1,TRBJ2-7,TRBV4-1,TGCGCCAGCAGTAGTGCAGGGGGCTCCTACGAGCAGTACTTC,CASSSAGGSYEQYF
.,.,TRBJ2-1,TRBV29-1,TGCAGCGTTGCGGCGGGAACCCCGTCCCCTTACAATGAGCAGTTCTTC,CSVAAGTPSPYNEQFF
.,TRBD1,TRBJ2-7,TRBV28,TGTGCCAGCAGTCTGTGGACAGGGGGACACCACGAGCAGTACTTC,CASSLWTGGHHEQYF
few,.,TRBJ2-5,TRBV6-1,TGTGCCAGCAGCCCCGCCCGGGGGGCATGGGAGACCCAGTACTTC,CASSPARGAWETQYF
.,TRBD2,TRBJ2-7,TRBV27,TGTGCCAGCAGTTTATCCTGGGGACTAGCGGGAGCCGAGCAGTACTTC,CASSLSWGLAGAEQYF
.,TRBD1,TRBJ1-2,TRBV6-6,TGTGCCAGCGGCACCGGGACAGGGGACTATGGCTACACCTTC,CASGTGTGDYGYTF
.,.,TRBJ2-7,TRBV7-9,TGTTCCAGCAGGGGAACAGGGCAGGGCTACGAGCAGTACTTC,CSSRGTGQGYEQYF
.,TRBD2,TRBJ2-1,TRBV27,TGTGCCAGCAGCCCGGGACTAGTGAAAGAGCAGTTCTTC,CASSPGLVKEQFF
.,TRBD2,TRBJ2-1,TRBV7-9,TGTGCCAGCAGTTATGCCATGAAAAGCGGGAGCAATGAGCAGTTCTTC,CASSYAMKSGSNEQFF
.,.,TRBJ1-2,TRBV4-1,TGCGCCAGCAGCCAATTGCCCCGGCGGACAGCCTATGGCTACACCTTC,CASSQLPRRTAYGYTF
few,.,TRBJ1-5,TRBV7-8,TGTGCCAGCAGCTTAGTTCCCCAGGGGTATAGCAATCAGCCCCAGCATTTT,CASSLVPQGYSNQPQHF
.,.,TRBJ2-1,TRBV27,TGTGCCAGCAGCCCGGGTCAGCTCTACAATGAGCAGTTCTTC,CASSPGQLYNEQFF
.,.,TRBJ2-5,TRBV10-1,TGCGCCAGCAGTGCGGGGGTACAGACCCAGTACTTC,CASSAGVQTQYF
.,TRBD2,TRBJ2-1,TRBV9,TGTGCCAGCAGCCGCGGGAGGGGGTACAATGAGCAGTTCTTC,CASSRGRGYNEQFF
.,.,TRBJ1-2,TRBV11-2,TGTGCCAGCCGGATGGGGCGGCTGGAGGGCTACACCTTC,CASRMGRLEGYTF
.,TRBD2,TRBJ2-7,TRBV30,TGTGCCTGGAGTGTCCTAGCGGGAGACTACGAGCAGTACTTC,CAWSVLAGDYEQYF
few,.,TRBJ2-7,TRBV5-1,TGCGCCAGCAGCTTGGTGGCCAATTCCTACGAGCAGTACTTC,CASSLVANSYEQYF
.,.,TRBJ2-7,TRBV7-9,TGTGCCAGCAGCTTAGACTTCTCCTACGAGCAGTACTTC,CASSLDFSYEQYF
.,TRBD1,TRBJ1-2,TRBV28,TGTGCCAGCAGCCTAGACAGGGCGATTGGCTACACCTTC,CASSLDRAIGYTF
.,TRBD2,TRBJ2-3,TRBV4-1,TGCGCCAGCAGCGGCCGGGACGGGGGACTAGCGGGAGTTTCCAGGGACACAGATACGCAGTATTTT,CASSGRDGGLAGVSRDTDTQYF
.,TRBD1,TRBJ1-1,TRBV30,TGTGCCTGGAGTAGTCTCTATCGAACGAGGGGGCCTGAAGCTTTCTTT,CAWSSLYRTRGPEAFF
.,.,TRBJ2-7,TRBV5-4,TGTGCCAGCAGCCTACCGACAGACTCCTACGAGCAGTACTTC,CASSLPTDSYEQYF
.,TRBD2,TRBJ2-7,TRBV30,TGTGCCTGGTCCGGACTAGACCCCTACGAGCAGTACTTC,CAWSGLDPYEQYF
.,TRBD1,TRBJ2-2,TRBV5-6,TGTGCCAGCAGCCTTATCGACAGGGCGGACACCGGGGAGCTGTTTTTT,CASSLIDRADTGELFF
.,TRBD1,TRBJ1-2,TRBV29-1,TGCAGCGTTGAAGATGAGACAGGGCTGAACTATGGCTACACCTTC,CSVEDETGLNYGYTF
.,TRBD1,TRBJ2-7,TRBV19,TGTGCCAGTAGTAGATTCGGACAGGGGCAATACGAGCAGTACTTC,CASSRFGQGQYEQYF
once,TRBD2,TRBJ2-3,TRBV15,TGTGCCACCAGCAGAGCCGGGAGGGTAGACGGGCAGTATTTT,CATSRAGRVDGQYF
once,.,TRBJ2-1,TRBV2,TGTGCCAGCAGTAAAGACGGGAGCTCCTACAATGAGCAGTTCTTC,CASSKDGSSYNEQFF
.,.,TRBJ1-1,TRBV10-3,TGTGCCATCAGTGAAGAGCGACAGACTGAAGCTTTCTTT,CAISEERQTEAFF
.,.,TRBJ2-7,TRBV18,TGTGCCAGCTCACTTCCGACAGTTTCCTACGAGCAGTACTTC,CASSLPTVSYEQYF
.,.,TRBJ2-7,TRBV5-1,TGCGCCAGCAGCTTGTCTATCTACGAGCAGTACTTC,CASSLSIYEQYF
.,.,TRBJ1-2,TRBV6-5,TGTGCCAGCATCCCGATAGGCAGGGCCGATGGCTACACCTTC,CASIPIGRADGYTF